The clone carrying this T cell receptor (beta chain) was detected a few times. With 6 bases removed from V and 8 bases from J, the gap between germline ends came to 22 bases. This CDR3 is 16 amino acids long. Germline assignment: CDR1 MNHNY and CDR2 SVGAGI (reference sequence). These data come from a study of control samples from healthy donors and cancer patients. The data were produced by immunoSEQ multiplex PCR, yet TCRdb's version contains in-frame clones alone and is incomplete. The table records about 58,000 clones, 90% of them present only once. This receptor was taken from a man in his fifties or sixties with colorectal cancer. This chain links TRBV6-6 with TRBJ1-4; D is perhaps TRBD1 (6 bases). Material: PBMCs. The CDR3 DNA reads as TGTGCCAGCAGCTCCCCACCTTCCACAGGGATGGAAAAACTGTTTTTT. This translates into CASSSPPSTGMEKLFF.